Following are 18 T cell receptor beta chains from one sample sequenced in a study of blood T cells in healthy people across ages. It was with a sample-barcoded 5' primer and a J-beta primer mix that a second PCR of roughly 7 to 12 cycles was run. TCRdb reanalysed the 5' RACE reads using MiXCR and keeps one entry per CDR3 protein. The sample includes some 940,000 distinct CDR3 sequences, almost 30% of them seen just once. These data were likewise used in another study, on T cells of mothers and their children.

The specimen was blood. These receptors were taken from a woman aged 35 to 49 in good health.

About this clonotype: This could be a read error, since a much larger clone is one nucleotide away. The genes are TRBV7-9 and TRBJ2-7; D could derive from TRBD1 or TRBD2 (6 bases each). CDR3 size: 14 residues. The germline V gene encodes CDR1 SEHNR and CDR2 FQNEAQ (reference sequence). CDR3 residues: CASSAARGAYERYF. CDR3 coding DNA: TGTGCCAGCAGCGCCGCAAGGGGGGCCTACGAGCGGTACTTC.

The rearrangement joins TRBV5-1 to TRBJ2-7; D is perhaps TRBD1 (6 bases). Germline V gene sequence: CDR1 SGHRS, CDR2 YFSETQ. The CDR3 consists of 15 residues. Trimming took off 3 bases at V and 4 bases at J, with 17 bases between the two ends. The CDR3, as DNA: TGCGCCAGCAGCTGGGGGTACAGGGCCGGGTACGAGCAGTACTTC. Translated: CASSWGYRAGYEQYF.

This clonotype was detected a few times. Germline and junction disagree at one end, which may indicate a read error. In nucleotides, the CDR3 is TGTGCCAGCATTGAAACCACTAGCACAGATACGCAGTATTTT. This sequence encodes CASIETTSTDTQYF. V gene TRBV2 combines with J gene TRBJ2-3; no definite D call. Germline V gene lookup returns CDR1 SNHLY and CDR2 FYNNEI. The CDR3 is made up of 14 amino acids.

This chain joins TRBV6-2 or TRBV6-3 and TRBJ2-7, with a weak D call TRBD2 (6 bases). TRBJ2-5 matches the DNA end more closely, so the J call is doubtful. CDR3 length: 14 residues. Germline V lookup: CDR1 MNHEY, CDR2 SVGEGT. The CDR3 sequence: CASTLTRRAETQYF. CDR3 DNA: TGTGCCAGCACTTTGACTAGAAGAGCGGAGACCCAGTACTTC.

This clonotype was seen many times. V usage is TRBV7-2 and J usage is TRBJ1-6; 7 bases match TRBD1. Germline CDR1 is SGHTA and CDR2 is FQGNSA. The CDR3 is 16 residues long. After removal of 1 base from V and 9 bases from J, the junction contained 9 bases not matched to a gene. This chain's CDR3 is CASSLGPGSGGSPLHF. The CDR3 bases are TGTGCCAGCAGCTTAGGTCCGGGATCAGGGGGTTCACCCCTCCACTTT.

This clonotype has just a few counts. The rearrangement links TRBV5-1 to TRBJ1-2, with TRBD1 matching 12 bases. J was trimmed by 10 bases and V by 2 bases; bases with no gene match: 15. Germline V gives CDR1 SGHRS, CDR2 YFSETQ. The CDR3 is 17 amino acids. CDR3 nucleotide sequence: TGCGCCAGCAGCTTTTACCCGGGACAGGGGGCTCAATCGGACTACACCTTC. Its translation is CASSFYPGQGAQSDYTF.

J is TRBJ2-1 and V is TRBV28, with 10 bases matching TRBD2. The germline V gene encodes CDR1 MDHEN and CDR2 SYDVKM. The CDR3 is 17 residues long. The V segment lost 6 bases and the J segment 4 bases; nucleotides outside the gene matches: 12. The CDR3 DNA follows: TGTGCCAGCAGCCTTACCCAGGGACTAGCGCGGTACAATGAGCAGTTCTTC. Translating gives CASSLTQGLARYNEQFF.

This clonotype was observed many times. The gene calls are TRBV6-5 and TRBJ1-1; D remains ambiguous. Germline V gene data show CDR1 as MNHEY and CDR2 as SVGAGI. Trimming pared 5 bases from V and 0 bases from J, leaving 7 bases between. This CDR3 contains 13 residues. The CDR3 spells CASSRTVNTEAFF. In DNA, the CDR3 is TGTGCCAGCAGTCGGACGGTGAACACTGAAGCTTTCTTT.

The rearrangement joins TRBV7-3 to TRBJ1-1; D gene uncertain. Germline V gives CDR1 SGHTA, CDR2 FQGTGA. CDR3 length: 15 residues. V was clipped by 1 base and J by 6 bases, with 15 bases between them. CDR3 DNA sequence: TGTGCCAGCAGCTTAAACAAGGGAGGTCTCGCTGAAGCTTTCTTT. This translates into CASSLNKGGLAEAFF.

This clonotype was counted a few times. The V gene is TRBV12-3 or TRBV12-4, the J gene TRBJ1-2; 7 nucleotides align to TRBD1. Germline trimming cut 5 bases from V and 8 bases from J; bases unmatched to any gene: 8. The CDR3 sequence is 13 residues long. The CDR3 bases are TGTGCCAGCAGTGTTGACAGGGCGCGGGGCTACACCTTC. Its protein product is CASSVDRARGYTF.

This chain uses TRBV10-3 with TRBJ1-1, with TRBD1 as a possible D gene (5 bases). This CDR3 is 10 amino acids long. Germline-derived CDR1 and CDR2 are ENHRY and SYGVKD. Trimming took off 8 bases at V and 6 bases at J, with 7 bases between the two ends. The CDR3 is CAIGGAEAFF. The DNA for the CDR3 is TGTGCCATCGGGGGGGCTGAAGCTTTCTTT.

The sample holds a few counts of this clonotype. The chain joins TRBV7-9 to TRBJ2-5; the D gene is possibly TRBD1 (6 bases). Trimming removed 5 bases from V and 13 bases from J, with 14 bases in between. Germline CDR1 SEHNR, CDR2 FQNEAQ (reference sequence). The CDR3 sequence is 11 residues long. CDR3 sequence: CASSHGQSSYF. CDR3 in DNA: TGTGCCAGCAGCCACGGACAGAGTTCGTACTTC.

This clonotype was found a few times. The genes are TRBV29-1 and TRBJ1-1, with 7 bases identical to TRBD1. Germline trimming cut 7 bases from V and 0 bases from J; bases unmatched to any gene: 8. The CDR3 length is 14 residues. Germline values: CDR1 SQVTM, CDR2 ANQGSEA. The CDR3 nucleotides are TGCAGCGCTAACGGGGGACAGTTGAACACTGAAGCTTTCTTT. This sequence encodes CSANGGQLNTEAFF.

V is TRBV10-3 and J is TRBJ1-1; D gene ambiguous. This CDR3 contains 13 residues. V lost 4 bases and J 5 bases, leaving 11 bases between the germline ends. The V gene's germline CDR1 is ENHRY and CDR2 SYGVKD. CDR3 region: CAISVEIGTEAFF. In nucleotides, the CDR3 is TGTGCCATCAGTGTGGAGATTGGGACTGAAGCTTTCTTT.

This clonotype occurred a few times. The chain recombines TRBV4-1 with TRBJ2-4; D is undetermined. Germline V gives CDR1 MGHRA, CDR2 YSYEKL. This CDR3 is built from 18 residues. Trimming took off 1 base at V and 1 base at J, with 17 bases between the two ends. CDR3 in amino acids: CASSQGYPDSHAKNIQYF. In nucleotides, the CDR3 is TGCGCCAGCAGCCAAGGATATCCTGATAGTCACGCCAAAAACATTCAGTACTTC.

Ten or more counts support this clonotype. This chain links TRBV29-1 with TRBJ1-4, with TRBD1 matching over 8 bases. Germline CDR1 SQVTM, CDR2 ANQGSEA. The CDR3 has 13 residues. Trimming removed 6 bases from V and 7 bases from J; junction bases left unmatched: 7. The CDR3 spells CSVDDRGGEKLFF. CDR3 DNA: TGCAGCGTCGACGACAGGGGCGGTGAAAAACTGTTTTTT. Using reference TRBV29-1 and TRBJ1-4 for the parts outside the CDR3, the full variable domain is SAVISQKPSRDICQRGTSLTIQCQVDSQVTMMFWYRQQPGQSLTLIATANQGSEATYESGFVIDKFPISRPNLTFSTLTVSNMSPEDSSIYLCSVDDRGGEKLFFGSGTQLSVL.

This clonotype has a count of ten or more. This chain uses TRBV5-1 with TRBJ2-7; TRBD2 matches 7 bases. The CDR3 runs 13 residues. V shed 3 bases, J shed 7 bases, and the junction held 7 bases outside the gene matches. Germline V gene data show CDR1 as SGHRS and CDR2 as YFSETQ. The CDR3 nucleotides are TGCGCCAGCAGCTGGGAGGGGAGTAGAGAGCAGTACTTC. It yields the protein CASSWEGSREQYF.

Worth noting for this clonotype: A single base separates this from a much larger clone, so it may be a read error. The gene calls are TRBV7-2 and TRBJ2-7; possibly TRBD2 for D (6 bases). The last part of the DNA fits TRBJ2-5 better; the J call may be wrong. CDR1 is SGHTA and CDR2 is FQGNSA in the germline V gene. This CDR3 contains 14 residues. The CDR3 sequence: CASRAGGGGETQYF. CDR3 DNA: TGTGCCAGCAGGGCCGGGGGTGGGGGAGAGACCCAGTACTTC.